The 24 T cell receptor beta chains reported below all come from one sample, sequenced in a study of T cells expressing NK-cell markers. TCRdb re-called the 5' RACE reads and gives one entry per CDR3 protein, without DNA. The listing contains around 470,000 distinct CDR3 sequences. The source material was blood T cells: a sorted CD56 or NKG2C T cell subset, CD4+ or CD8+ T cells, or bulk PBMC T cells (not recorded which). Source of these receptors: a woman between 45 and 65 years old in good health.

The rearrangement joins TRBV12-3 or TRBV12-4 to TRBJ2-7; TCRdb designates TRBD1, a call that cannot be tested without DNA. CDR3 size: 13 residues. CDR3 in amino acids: CASSLNRGGEQYF.

CDR3: CASSLAMSSGRPGSYEQYF. V is TRBV5-1 and J is TRBJ2-7; TCRdb outputs TRBD1, but without DNA this stays unchecked. The CDR3 has 19 residues. Germline V gives CDR1 SGHRS, CDR2 YFSETQ.

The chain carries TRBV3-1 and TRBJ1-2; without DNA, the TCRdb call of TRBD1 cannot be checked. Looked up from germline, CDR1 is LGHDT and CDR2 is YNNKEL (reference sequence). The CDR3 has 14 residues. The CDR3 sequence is CASSQGAGNYGYTF.

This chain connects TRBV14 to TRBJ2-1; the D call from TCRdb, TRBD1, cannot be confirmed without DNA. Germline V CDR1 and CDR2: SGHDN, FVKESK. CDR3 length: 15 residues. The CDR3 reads CASSQGQIRYNEQFF.

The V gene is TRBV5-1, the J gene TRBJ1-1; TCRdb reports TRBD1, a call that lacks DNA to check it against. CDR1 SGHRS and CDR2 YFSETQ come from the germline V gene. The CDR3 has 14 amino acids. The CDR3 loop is CASSLGQGASEAFF.

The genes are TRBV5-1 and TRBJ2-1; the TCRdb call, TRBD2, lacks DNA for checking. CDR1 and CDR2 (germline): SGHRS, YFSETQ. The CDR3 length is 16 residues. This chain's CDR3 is CASSIGTSSTLVSQFF.

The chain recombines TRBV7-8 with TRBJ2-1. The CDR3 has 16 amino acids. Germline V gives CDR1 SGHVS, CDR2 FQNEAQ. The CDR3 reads CASSLAPTSSYNEQFF.

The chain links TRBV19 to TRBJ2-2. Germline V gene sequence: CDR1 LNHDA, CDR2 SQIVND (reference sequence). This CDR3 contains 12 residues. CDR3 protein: CASSIGTGELFF. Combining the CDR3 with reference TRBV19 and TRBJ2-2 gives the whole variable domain DGGITQSPKYLFRKEGQNVTLSCEQNLNHDAMYWYRQDPGQGLRLIYYSQIVNDFQKGDIAEGYSVSREKKESFPLTVTSAQKNPTAFYLCASSIGTGELFFGEGSRLTVL.

CDR3 sequence: CASRHGTSPDTQYF. The rearrangement joins TRBV2 to TRBJ2-3; TCRdb proposes TRBD1, but this gene call is untestable without DNA. The length of the CDR3 is 14 residues. Per the germline V gene, CDR1 is SNHLY and CDR2 is FYNNEI.

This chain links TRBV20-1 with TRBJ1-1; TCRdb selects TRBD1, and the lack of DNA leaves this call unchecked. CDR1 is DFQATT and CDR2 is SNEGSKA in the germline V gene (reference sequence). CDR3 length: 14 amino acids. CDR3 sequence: CSARDGSGQGRAFF.

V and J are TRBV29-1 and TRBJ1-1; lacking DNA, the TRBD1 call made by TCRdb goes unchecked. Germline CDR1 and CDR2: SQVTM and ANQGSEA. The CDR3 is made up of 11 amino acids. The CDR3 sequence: CSVPGYSEAFF. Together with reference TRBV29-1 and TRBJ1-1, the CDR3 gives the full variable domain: SAVISQKPSRDICQRGTSLTIQCQVDSQVTMMFWYRQQPGQSLTLIATANQGSEATYESGFVIDKFPISRPNLTFSTLTVSNMSPEDSSIYLCSVPGYSEAFFGQGTRLTVV.

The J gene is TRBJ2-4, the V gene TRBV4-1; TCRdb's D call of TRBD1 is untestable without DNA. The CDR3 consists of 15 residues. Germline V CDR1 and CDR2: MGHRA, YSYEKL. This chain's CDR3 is CASSQGRMAKNIQYF.

CDR3 residues: CATSDGATRGQFF. This chain uses TRBV24-1 with TRBJ2-1; TCRdb indicates TRBD1, and absent DNA this call remains unverified. The germline V gene encodes CDR1 KGHDR and CDR2 SFDVKD. The CDR3 extends over 13 amino acids.

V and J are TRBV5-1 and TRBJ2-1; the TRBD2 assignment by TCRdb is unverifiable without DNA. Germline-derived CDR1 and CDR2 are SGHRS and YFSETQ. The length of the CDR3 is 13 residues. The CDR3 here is CASSAGLAGAAFF.

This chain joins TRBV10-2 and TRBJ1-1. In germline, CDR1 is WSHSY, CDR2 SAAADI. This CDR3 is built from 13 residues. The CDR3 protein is CASGSVVDTEAFF.

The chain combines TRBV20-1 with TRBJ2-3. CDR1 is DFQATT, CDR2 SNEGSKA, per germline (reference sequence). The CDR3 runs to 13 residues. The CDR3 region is CSASLISTDTQYF.

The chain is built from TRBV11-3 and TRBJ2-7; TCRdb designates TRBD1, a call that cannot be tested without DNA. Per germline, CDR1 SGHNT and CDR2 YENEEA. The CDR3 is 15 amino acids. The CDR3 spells CASSFTRDLPYEQYF.

The CDR3 reads CASSWIRGPPISGELFF. The chain employs TRBV5-1 and TRBJ2-2; the TCRdb D gene call, TRBD1, has no DNA to confirm it. Germline values: CDR1 SGHRS, CDR2 YFSETQ. This CDR3 has 17 amino acids.

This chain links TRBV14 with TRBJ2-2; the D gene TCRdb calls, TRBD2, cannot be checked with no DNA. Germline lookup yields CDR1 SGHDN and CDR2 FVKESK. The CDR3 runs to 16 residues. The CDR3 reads CASSQGLAGRTGELFF.

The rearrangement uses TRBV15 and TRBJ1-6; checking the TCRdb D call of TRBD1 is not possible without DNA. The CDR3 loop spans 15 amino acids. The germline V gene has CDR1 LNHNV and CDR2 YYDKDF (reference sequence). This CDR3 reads CATSRVGGPESPLHF.

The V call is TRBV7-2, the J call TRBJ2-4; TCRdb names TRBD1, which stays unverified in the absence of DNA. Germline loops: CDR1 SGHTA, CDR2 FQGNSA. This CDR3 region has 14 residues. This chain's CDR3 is CASSQGGKGNIQYF.

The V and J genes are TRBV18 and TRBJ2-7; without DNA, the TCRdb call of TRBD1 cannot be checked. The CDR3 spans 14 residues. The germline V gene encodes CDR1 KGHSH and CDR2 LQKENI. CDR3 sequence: CASSPWTGSHEQYF. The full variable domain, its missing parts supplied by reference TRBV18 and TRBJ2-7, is NAGVMQNPRHLVRRRGQEARLRCSPMKGHSHVYWYRQLPEEGLKFMVYLQKENIIDESGMPKERFSAEFPKEGPSILRIQQVVRGDSAAYFCASSPWTGSHEQYFGPGTRLTVT.

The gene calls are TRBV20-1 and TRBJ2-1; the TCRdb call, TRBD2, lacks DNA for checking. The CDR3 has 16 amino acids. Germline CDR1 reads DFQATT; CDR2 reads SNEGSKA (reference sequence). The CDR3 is CSAPNTLAGGDNEQFF.

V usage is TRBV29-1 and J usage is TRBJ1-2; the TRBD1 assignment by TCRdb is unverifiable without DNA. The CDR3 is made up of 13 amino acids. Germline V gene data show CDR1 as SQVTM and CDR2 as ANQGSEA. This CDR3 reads CSVRDRRFNGYTF.